Listed below are T cell receptor beta chains from one sample, sequenced in a study of beta chain features in type 1 diabetes. Clones were sequenced by immunoSEQ multiplex PCR, and TCRdb holds only the in-frame ones, with some missing. The repertoire holds 45,000 to 60,000 clones, with around 60% as singletons. Source material: stem cell memory CD4+ T cells from blood. These receptors originate from a woman aged 25 to 39 with type 1 diabetes. Each CDR3 is given with its conserved first and last residue. D genes are given only for firm matches. Expanded clones are given a class, and other clones once, few, many or no size at all.

cdr3_length | clone_size | d_call | j_call | v_call | cdr3_nt | cdr3_aa
14 | few | NA | TRBJ2-3 | TRBV27 | TGTGCCAGCAGTTGGCAGGGGCGGGTAGATACGCAGTATTTT | CASSWQGRVDTQYF
16 | NA | TRBD2 | TRBJ2-7 | TRBV18 | TGTGCCAGTAAGACTAGCGGGAGGGCCCTATTCTCCGAGCAGTACTTC | CASKTSGRALFSEQYF
14 | NA | NA | TRBJ2-1 | TRBV4-2 | TGTGCCAGTCACGATAAGGGAGTACTTAATGAGCAGTTCTTC | CASHDKGVLNEQFF
16 | NA | NA | TRBJ1-3 | TRBV4-2 | TGTGCCAGCAGCCAAGATGAGGGAGCGGGGGGAAACACCATATATTTT | CASSQDEGAGGNTIYF
11 | NA | NA | TRBJ2-1 | TRBV28 | TGTGCCAGCAGTTCCAGGGAGGCGCAGTTCTTC | CASSSREAQFF
15 | few | TRBD1 | TRBJ1-4 | TRBV30 | TGTGCCTGGAGAAGAACCGGGACAGGGCGGGAAAAACTGTTTTTT | CAWRRTGTGREKLFF
16 | NA | TRBD2 | TRBJ2-5 | TRBV28 | TGTGCCAGCAGCCCCAGAAGGAGCGGGAGGGAAGAGACCCAGTACTTC | CASSPRRSGREETQYF
13 | NA | NA | TRBJ2-3 | TRBV14 | TGTGCCAGCAGCCAAGATCGGGGGTATACGCAGTATTTT | CASSQDRGYTQYF
12 | NA | TRBD1 | TRBJ1-1 | TRBV10-2 | TGCGCCAGCAGTGGACAGGGAAGGTTGGCTTTCTTT | CASSGQGRLAFF
14 | NA | TRBD1 | TRBJ2-5 | TRBV28 | TGTGCCAGCAGTACCGGGACAGTTGATGGGACCCAGTACTTC | CASSTGTVDGTQYF
14 | NA | NA | TRBJ2-2 | TRBV13 | TGTGCCAGCAGCGCGTTCAATAATCCCGGGGAGCTGTTTTTT | CASSAFNNPGELFF
13 | NA | NA | TRBJ2-7 | TRBV9 | TGTGCCAGCAGCGTAGCCCCCGTCTACGAGCAGTACTTC | CASSVAPVYEQYF
10 | NA | NA | TRBJ2-5 | TRBV29-1 | TGCAGCGTTGCCAAAGAGACCCAGTACTTC | CSVAKETQYF
14 | once | TRBD1 | TRBJ1-3 | TRBV5-5 | TGTGCCAGCAGCGTACAGGGGGCTGGAAACACCATATATTTT | CASSVQGAGNTIYF
14 | NA | TRBD1 | TRBJ2-5 | TRBV2 | TGTGCCAGCAGTGGGAGACAGGGGAAGGAGACCCAGTACTTC | CASSGRQGKETQYF
13 | once | TRBD1 | TRBJ1-5 | TRBV19 | TGTGCCAGTACACAGGGGACGTTACAGCCCCAGCATTTT | CASTQGTLQPQHF
16 | NA | TRBD2 | TRBJ2-2 | TRBV9 | TGTGCCAGCAGCGTAGACGGGAGGGCGGGCACCGGGGAGCTGTTTTTT | CASSVDGRAGTGELFF
11 | NA | NA | TRBJ2-2 | TRBV20-1 | TGCAGTGCTAGCAGGTCCGGGGAGCTGTTTTTT | CSASRSGELFF
13 | NA | NA | TRBJ2-7 | TRBV4-1 | TGCGCCAGCAGCCGAGGACAGTACTACGAGCAGTACTTC | CASSRGQYYEQYF
12 | NA | NA | TRBJ1-2 | TRBV2 | TGTGCCAAGGTGGTGGGGGGGGATGGCTACACCTTC | CAKVVGGDGYTF
14 | NA | NA | TRBJ2-5 | TRBV4-2 | TGTGCCAGCAGCCAAGAATGGAAAGCGGAGACCCAGTACTTC | CASSQEWKAETQYF
19 | few | TRBD2 | TRBJ2-1 | TRBV5-1 | TGCGCCAGCAGTAAACTAGCGGGAGAAACTCGGAGCTCCTACAATGAGCAGTTCTTC | CASSKLAGETRSSYNEQFF
14 | NA | TRBD1 | TRBJ2-1 | TRBV29-1 | TGCAGCGTTAACCGGGACAGGAACTACAATGAGCAGTTCTTC | CSVNRDRNYNEQFF
15 | NA | NA | TRBJ1-1 | TRBV7-7 | TGTGCTAGCAGCCCAGGGAAAGGGAGGATGGCTGAAGCTTTCTTT | CASSPGKGRMAEAFF
13 | few | NA | TRBJ2-5 | TRBV6-1 | TGTGCCAGCAGATTCAGTAACCAAGAGACCCAGTACTTC | CASRFSNQETQYF
14 | few | NA | TRBJ2-7 | TRBV19 | TGTGCCAGTAGACAAGGAGGAGGGGGCGCCGAGCAGTACTTC | CASRQGGGGAEQYF
15 | NA | TRBD1 | TRBJ1-4 | TRBV5-6 | TGTGCCAGCAGCCCCTCCCACGACAGGGACGAAAAACTGTTTTTT | CASSPSHDRDEKLFF
13 | NA | TRBD1 | TRBJ1-5 | TRBV7-3 | TGTGCCAGCAGCCCCGGACAGGGTCGGCCCCAGCATTTT | CASSPGQGRPQHF
12 | few | NA | TRBJ1-1 | TRBV29-1 | TGCAGCGTTGCGCAGGGGAACACTGAAGCTTTCTTT | CSVAQGNTEAFF
13 | NA | TRBD2 | TRBJ2-5 | TRBV7-3 | TGTGCCAGCAGCCGGGGAGCGGGGGAGACCCAGTACTTC | CASSRGAGETQYF
13 | NA | NA | TRBJ2-1 | TRBV5-1 | TGCGCCAGCAGCTACGACGGGAACAATGAGCAGTTCTTC | CASSYDGNNEQFF